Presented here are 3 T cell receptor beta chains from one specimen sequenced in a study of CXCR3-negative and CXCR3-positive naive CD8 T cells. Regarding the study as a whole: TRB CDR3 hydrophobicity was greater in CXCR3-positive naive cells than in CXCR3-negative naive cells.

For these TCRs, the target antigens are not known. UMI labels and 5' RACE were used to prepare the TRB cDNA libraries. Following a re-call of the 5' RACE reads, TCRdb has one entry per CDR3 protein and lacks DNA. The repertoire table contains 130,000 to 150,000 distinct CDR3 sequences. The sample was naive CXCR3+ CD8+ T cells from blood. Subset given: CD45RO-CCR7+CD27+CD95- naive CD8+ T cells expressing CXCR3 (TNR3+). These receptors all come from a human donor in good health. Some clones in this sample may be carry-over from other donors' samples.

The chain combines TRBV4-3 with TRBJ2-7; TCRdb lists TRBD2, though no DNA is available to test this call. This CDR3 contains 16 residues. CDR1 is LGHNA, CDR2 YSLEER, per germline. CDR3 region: CASSQDRDLRYYEQYF.

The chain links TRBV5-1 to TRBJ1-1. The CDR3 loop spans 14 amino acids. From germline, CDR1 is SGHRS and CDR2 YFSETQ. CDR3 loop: CASSRVEMNTEAFF.

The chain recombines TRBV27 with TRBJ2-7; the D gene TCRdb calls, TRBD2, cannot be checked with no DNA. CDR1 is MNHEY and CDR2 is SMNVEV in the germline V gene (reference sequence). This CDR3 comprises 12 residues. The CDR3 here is CASGLTGGEQYF.